This T cell receptor (beta chain) was sequenced in a study of OX40 agonist ivuxolimab in advanced cancers. Study-wide points: Low clonal expansion, among the lowest seen, marked partial responders at 0.1-3.0 mg/kg. What antigens the expanded peripheral T cells recognized was never established.

Data came from immunoSEQ multiplex PCR; TCRdb stores just in-frame clones and leaves some out. Here the sample spans about 19,000 clones, 83% being singletons. V was trimmed by 4 bases and J by 5 bases, leaving 3 bases between them. CDR1 and CDR2 (germline): SEHNR, FQNEAQ (reference sequence). This CDR3 has 12 amino acids. Points on this clone: Its cognate antigen is unknown.

The chain couples TRBV7-9 to TRBJ2-6, with unresolved D. The sequencing used CD4+ or CD8+ T cells sorted from blood, collected in a trial of the OX40 agonist ivuxolimab. The sequence was collected from an adult with an advanced solid tumor such as melanoma, head and neck, liver or kidney cancer. The CDR3 nucleotides are TGTGCCAGCAGCTACCGGGCCAACGTCCTGACTTTC. Its translation is CASSYRANVLTF.